The 28 T cell receptor beta chains in this list originate from one sample, sequenced in a study of blood T cell repertoires in COVID-19. Some clones are missing from TCRdb's copy, which holds only in-frame ones; the method was immunoSEQ multiplex PCR. Among roughly 50,000 clones listed, 70% to 90% were seen once. The specimen was peripheral blood. These receptors all come from a human donor in a cohort sampled during active COVID-19.

V usage is TRBV7-2 and J usage is TRBJ1-2; 7 nucleotides agree with TRBD1. Looked up from germline, CDR1 is SGHTA and CDR2 is FQGNSA. J gave up 4 bases and V 4 bases, and 3 bases lay outside the gene matches. This CDR3 has 13 residues. The CDR3 sequence: CASSSGTAYGYTF. The DNA for the CDR3 is TGTGCCAGCAGCTCAGGGACAGCCTATGGCTACACCTTC.

V usage is TRBV11-2 and J usage is TRBJ2-5; 8 bases map to TRBD2. V dropped 6 bases and J dropped 5; count of bases not matched to a gene: 11. The CDR3 spans 15 residues. Germline CDR1 and CDR2: SGHAT and FQNNGV. The DNA of the CDR3 is TGTGCCAGCAGTCTCGAACCGGGGGGGCATGAGACCCAGTACTTC. This encodes CASSLEPGGHETQYF.

The chain carries TRBV30 and TRBJ2-7, with a tentative D call TRBD2 (6 bases). The germline V and J ends were trimmed by 3 bases and 6 bases, with 12 bases remaining between them. CDR1 is GTSNPN and CDR2 is SVGIG in the germline V gene (reference sequence). The CDR3 is made up of 12 amino acids. CDR3 coding DNA: TGTGCCTGGAGCAAGGGAGGAGGCGAGCAGTACTTC. This encodes CAWSKGGGEQYF.

As concerns this clone: A junction boundary mismatches the germline segment, possibly from a read error. The V gene is TRBV20-1, the J gene TRBJ2-7; 8 bases agree with TRBD2. The germline V gene has CDR1 DFQATT and CDR2 SNEGSKA (reference sequence). The CDR3 is 11 residues long. CDR3 sequence reads: CSARGTGTRHF. The CDR3 DNA is TGCAGTGCTAGAGGAACGGGGACTAGACACTTC.

This clone was seen only a few times. The chain joins TRBV9 to TRBJ1-3; tentative D call: TRBD1 (6 bases). CDR3 length: 18 residues. Trimming left V 0 bases short and J 1 base short, with 17 bases between. Looked up from germline, CDR1 is SGDLS and CDR2 is YYNGEE. CDR3 nucleotides: TGTGCCAGCAGCGTAGTCCCCCCATCCGGGACATCTGGAAACACCATATATTTT. Translating gives CASSVVPPSGTSGNTIYF.

This clone came up once. The rearrangement joins TRBV15 to TRBJ1-6; D is ambiguous. V lost 1 base and J 9 bases, leaving 13 bases between the germline ends. The CDR3 runs 15 residues. CDR1 and CDR2 (germline): LNHNV, YYDKDF (reference sequence). CDR3 region: CATSRGEGLSSPLHF. The DNA of the CDR3 is TGTGCCACCAGCAGAGGGGAGGGTTTAAGTTCACCCCTCCACTTT. Drawing the rest from reference TRBV15 and TRBJ1-6, the complete variable domain is DAMVIQNPRYQVTQFGKPVTLSCSQTLNHNVMYWYQQKSSQAPKLLFHYYDKDFNNEADTPDNFQSRRPNTSFCFLDIRSPGLGDTAMYLCATSRGEGLSSPLHFGNGTRLTVT.

This clone was seen just once. The chain recombines TRBV3-1 (or the pseudogene TRBV3-2) with TRBJ1-2, with 11 bases identical to TRBD1. Germline V CDR1 and CDR2: LGHDT, YNNKEL (reference sequence). V was pared by 1 base and J by 1 base, with 5 bases of the junction left unmatched. CDR3 length: 17 amino acids. CDR3 protein: CASSQGGTGGYNYGYTF. The CDR3 DNA reads TGTGCCAGCAGCCAAGGAGGGACAGGGGGATATAACTATGGCTACACCTTC.

The CDR3 loop is CASSQEPSGRDTDTQYF. The CDR3 nucleotides read TGTGCCAGCAGCCAAGAGCCTAGCGGGCGGGACACAGATACGCAGTATTTT. The chain is built from TRBV4-2 and TRBJ2-3, with 8 bases that match TRBD2. Germline CDR1 and CDR2: LGHNA and YNFKEQ. This CDR3 spans 17 amino acids. Trimming took 0 bases from V and 2 from J; bases not matched to a gene: 7.

The rearrangement uses TRBV3-1 (or the pseudogene TRBV3-2) and TRBJ1-5; D not resolved. V was cut by 3 bases and J by 5 bases, with 11 bases left in between. Germline V gene sequence: CDR1 LGHDT, CDR2 YNNKEL (reference sequence). CDR3 size: 14 residues. The CDR3 nucleotides read TGTGCCAGCAGCCAGGGTCAGAGGGATCAGCCCCAGCATTTT. Amino acids: CASSQGQRDQPQHF.

The chain has TRBV20-1 and TRBJ2-7; 9 bases align to TRBD2. The V gene end was trimmed by 3 bases and the J gene end by 4 bases; junction bases not matched to a gene: 16. This CDR3 is 17 amino acids long. Per germline, CDR1 DFQATT and CDR2 SNEGSKA (reference sequence). CDR3 coding DNA: TGCAGTGCTAGTAAACCGGGGCTAGCGGGAAAAATGTACGAGCAGTACTTC. This sequence encodes CSASKPGLAGKMYEQYF.

This chain connects TRBV20-1 to TRBJ2-7, with D perhaps TRBD2 (5 bases). V gave up 5 bases and J gave up 7 bases, with 12 bases separating them. Germline V gene data show CDR1 as DFQATT and CDR2 as SNEGSKA (reference sequence). The CDR3 has 11 residues. As DNA, the CDR3 is TGCAGTGCTTTCGGGATAAGAGAGCAGTACTTC. Translated, it gives CSAFGIREQYF.

CDR3 amino acids: CASSLSSGGTGELFF. CDR3 coding DNA: TGTGCCAGCAGCTTGAGCAGCGGGGGCACCGGGGAGCTGTTTTTT. The rearrangement joins TRBV7-2 to TRBJ2-2; 8 positions match TRBD2. Germline values: CDR1 SGHTA, CDR2 FQGNSA. The CDR3 covers 15 residues. V was pared by 3 bases and J by 4 bases, with 4 bases of the junction left unmatched.

The chain is built from TRBV9 and TRBJ2-5; the D gene is possibly TRBD2 (6 bases). The CDR3 is 16 residues long. With 5 bases removed from V and 3 bases from J, the gap between germline ends came to 20 bases. Germline loops: CDR1 SGDLS, CDR2 YYNGEE. The CDR3 bases are TGTGCCAGCAGTCTCTGGGACTCTATCTCGAAAGAGACCCAGTACTTC. It codes for CASSLWDSISKETQYF.

This chain connects TRBV6-2 or TRBV6-3 to TRBJ1-1; possibly TRBD1 for D (5 bases). The CDR3 length is 13 residues. V lost 2 bases, J lost 7 bases, and 11 bases lay in between. CDR1 MNHEY and CDR2 SVGEGT come from the germline V gene. CDR3: CASSYRLGGEAFF. CDR3 sequence (DNA): TGTGCCAGCAGTTACCGACTCGGGGGTGAAGCTTTCTTT.

This clone was found a few times. The chain couples TRBV6-5 to TRBJ1-5; D perhaps matches TRBD1 (6 bases). Germline V gives CDR1 MNHEY, CDR2 SVGAGI. The CDR3 length is 14 residues. Trimming shortened V by 6 bases and J by 11 bases, and 20 bases separated the two germline ends. The CDR3 region is CASSSGGARGSQHF. In DNA form, the CDR3 reads TGTGCCAGCAGCTCCGGGGGGGCCCGGGGTTCCCAGCATTTT.

V is TRBV5-8 and J is TRBJ1-1; D is unresolved. V gave up 2 bases and J gave up 7 bases, with 6 bases separating them. The CDR3 spans 11 residues. CDR1 and CDR2 (germline): SGHTS, YDEGEE. The CDR3, as DNA: TGTGCCAGCAGCTTCTACCTTGAAGCTTTCTTT. Residues: CASSFYLEAFF.

CDR3: CASSLATGRMETQYF. The CDR3 DNA sequence: TGTGCCAGCAGCTTAGCTACGGGGAGGATGGAGACCCAGTACTTC. This chain links TRBV7-9 with TRBJ2-5, with D maybe TRBD2 (6 bases). CDR1 is SEHNR, CDR2 FQNEAQ, per germline (reference sequence). V was pared by 0 bases and J by 5 bases, with 13 bases between. The CDR3 consists of 15 residues. The entire variable domain, with the rest obtained from reference TRBV7-9 and TRBJ2-5, is as follows: DTGVSQNPRHKITKRGQNVTFRCDPISEHNRLYWYRQTLGQGPEFLTYFQNEAQLEKSRLLSDRFSAERPKGSFSTLEIQRTEQGDSAMYLCASSLATGRMETQYFGPGTRLLVL.

The chain employs TRBV18 and TRBJ2-7; 8 positions match TRBD1. The length of the CDR3 is 15 residues. Germline CDR1 and CDR2: KGHSH and LQKENI. The V and J ends lost 4 bases and 4 bases, in that order; junction bases with no gene match: 9. Here the CDR3 reads CASSRGAGGTYEQYF. Written as DNA, the CDR3 is TGTGCCAGCTCACGAGGAGCAGGGGGCACTTACGAGCAGTACTTC.

This sequence joins TRBV27 and TRBJ2-2; D is possibly TRBD2 (5 bases). Trimming pared 2 bases from V and 1 base from J, leaving 17 bases between. There are 18 residues in the CDR3. Germline V gene data show CDR1 as MNHEY and CDR2 as SMNVEV (reference sequence). The CDR3 is CASSLKSFGGLNTGELFF. The CDR3 coding sequence is TGTGCCAGCAGTTTAAAATCCTTCGGAGGATTGAACACCGGGGAGCTGTTTTTT.

In this sample, this clone turned up a few times. The chain employs TRBV27 and TRBJ2-7, with a tentative D call TRBD1 (6 bases). CDR3 size: 12 residues. CDR1 and CDR2 from the germline V gene are MNHEY and SMNVEV (reference sequence). V gave up 4 bases and J gave up 6 bases, with 10 bases separating them. CDR3 nucleotides: TGTGCCAGCAGTTCAGGGGCGCGCGAGCAGTACTTC. This translates into CASSSGAREQYF.

The gene calls are TRBV2 and TRBJ2-7; maybe TRBD2 (6 bases). Germline assignment: CDR1 SNHLY and CDR2 FYNNEI. Trimming left V 0 bases short and J 3 bases short, with 9 bases between. This CDR3 comprises 14 residues. The CDR3: CASSEAGLFYEQYF. CDR3 sequence (DNA): TGTGCCAGCAGTGAAGCGGGACTGTTCTACGAGCAGTACTTC.

The J gene is TRBJ2-2, the V gene TRBV7-3; 14 bases line up with TRBD2. The germline V gene has CDR1 SGHTA and CDR2 FQGTGA. V gave up 5 bases and J gave up 6 bases; unmatched junction bases: 5. This CDR3 is built from 16 residues. The DNA for the CDR3 is TGTGCCAGCAGCCCCAGACTAGCGGGGGGGCCCGGGGAGCTGTTTTTT. Its translation: CASSPRLAGGPGELFF.

The CDR3, as DNA: TGTGCCTACCTAGGACAGACTCGCACTGAAGCTTTCTTT. It codes for CAYLGQTRTEAFF. V gene TRBV30 combines with J gene TRBJ1-1; weak D call: TRBD1 (6 bases). Germline V gene data show CDR1 as GTSNPN and CDR2 as SVGIG (reference sequence). Between the trimmed V and J ends, which lost 7 bases and 4 bases, there was a span of 16 bases. This CDR3 region has 13 residues.

J is TRBJ2-5 and V is TRBV7-9; maybe TRBD1 (6 bases). This CDR3 is 17 amino acids long. Germline CDR1 is SEHNR and CDR2 is FQNEAQ (reference sequence). Trimming took off 4 bases at V and 5 bases at J, with 23 bases between the two ends. In DNA form, the CDR3 reads TGTGCCAGCAGCTCCGGGACATTTGGAAAGGATAGCGAGACCCAGTACTTC. Residues: CASSSGTFGKDSETQYF.

The rearrangement uses TRBV7-2 and TRBJ1-3, with D hard to call. The V gene's germline CDR1 is SGHTA and CDR2 FQGNSA. The V end lost 1 base, the J end lost 4 bases, and 11 bases lay between the germline ends. The CDR3 runs 15 residues. The CDR3 protein is CASSLGVVSGNTIYF. CDR3 in DNA: TGTGCCAGCAGCTTAGGAGTAGTGTCCGGAAACACCATATATTTT.

This rearrangement joins TRBV9 to TRBJ2-7; 10 nucleotides agree with TRBD1. The ends lost 4 bases at V and 3 bases at J; junction bases unmatched: 4. Germline CDR1 SGDLS, CDR2 YYNGEE. CDR3 length equals 14 residues. The CDR3 DNA is TGTGCCAGCAGCCCTTGGACAGGGGGCTACGAGCAGTACTTC. Its protein product is CASSPWTGGYEQYF. Drawing the rest from reference TRBV9 and TRBJ2-7, the complete variable domain is DSGVTQTPKHLITATGQRVTLRCSPRSGDLSVYWYQQSLDQGLQFLIQYYNGEERAKGNILERFSAQQFPDLHSELNLSSLELGDSALYFCASSPWTGGYEQYFGPGTRLTVT.

The chain joins TRBV4-3 to TRBJ2-3; possible D gene TRBD1, 5 bases. The CDR3 runs to 16 residues. CDR1 LGHNA and CDR2 YSLEER come from the germline V gene. V lost 0 bases and J lost 2, with 12 bases in between. The CDR3 nucleotides read TGCGCCAGCAGCCAAGATCGACAGTTCGCCACAGATACGCAGTATTTT. Residues: CASSQDRQFATDTQYF.

A note on this clone: The junction differs from germline at one of its ends, possibly a read error. V and J are TRBV7-8 and TRBJ2-2; 8 bases align to TRBD2. The CDR3 is 16 amino acids. CDR1 and CDR2 from the germline V gene are SGHVS and FQNEAQ. Here the CDR3 reads CASSQWRGANTWELFF. The CDR3, as DNA: TGTGCCAGCAGCCAATGGCGGGGGGCGAACACCTGGGAGCTGTTTTTT.